This T cell receptor (beta chain) was retrieved from a study of blood T cell repertoires in COVID-19 (dated by TCRdb to 2020 to 2022). Background for the entire study: Collaborator samples came from the United States, Italy and Spain and covered acute and convalescent phases of COVID-19. HLA class I and class II types, where available, came from metadata supplied by the sample provider rather than from assay-based typing. The repertoires were released in a freely available public database meant as a resource for research on the immune response to SARS-CoV-2. Nearly every sample came with metadata listing a de-identified subject ID, COVID-19 status, age in years and sex. The samples were drawn from two sources: the first 160 participants of the ongoing ImmuneRACE study, and 1,000 to 1,500 subjects contributed by 6 global collaborators. The dataset comprised deeply sampled blood TCRbeta repertoires from subjects exposed to, actively infected with, or recovered from COVID-19. The prospective study material was composed of cDNA or gDNA derived from T cells, B-cell-depleted T cells, or PBMCs. Points the paper makes about the study in general: The quantity of clinical and demographic metadata differed by source and by participant and was supplied without curation.

According to the germline V gene, CDR1 reads SGHTA and CDR2 reads FQGNSA. Germline trimming amounts to 3 bases on V and 4 bases on J, with 8 as the count of junction bases outside the gene matches. The CDR3 spans 16 residues, from the cysteine through the phenylalanine. The only DNA kept is the CDR3, 48 bases in frame from the first base. This clone has a handful of counts. It lacks a known antigen. No much larger clonotype is one base removed from it; base qualities were not supplied. The collaborating institutions used their own protocols to collect whole blood in K2EDTA tubes. For TCRbeta analysis, collaborators shipped samples as frozen whole blood, isolated PBMCs, or DNA extracted from either of those sample types. The immunoSEQ Assay, a bias-controlled multiplex PCR, was used to amplify TCRbeta CDR3 regions from genomic DNA. In the source study's methods: The number of nucleated cells in each sample was estimated from the amplification of reference gene primers within the assay. To quantify the absolute abundance of each unique TCRbeta CDR3 rearrangement, sequence reads were collapsed and filtered. For each sample, productive Simpson clonality was calculated by taking the square root of Simpson's diversity index across productive rearrangements. The table was pulled from immuneACCESS by TCRdb, which kept in-frame rearrangements only. Such tables lose some clones; where checked, under half of the loss comes from unresolved V genes, and the rest has no known cause. V and J calls and clone size are copied from that table; D and trimming were computed from the DNA. Within this sample are roughly 200,000 clones, with 88% of them counted one time only. 6% of the sample is taken by the ten largest.

The chain employs TRBV7-2 and TRBJ2-7, with TRBD2 matching 11 junction bases. Sequencing was carried out using peripheral blood. This TCR derives from a man between 35 and 55 years old with active or convalescent COVID-19. Here the CDR3 is given as CASSFRIAGGRYEQYF. In nucleotide form, the sequence is TGTGCCAGCAGCTTTCGTATAGCGGGGGGGCGTTACGAGCAGTACTTC.